The 14 T cell receptor beta chains listed next were all sequenced from one sample in a study of immune heterogeneity within non-small cell lung tumors (dated by TCRdb to 2017 to 2018). Sequencing was performed on a HiSeq X Ten. The TCR beta CDR3 region was amplified with a multiplex PCR system whose first round of approximately 10 cycles used 32 V-gene forward primers and 13 J-gene reverse primers. TCRdb reanalyzed the raw reads on its own, using fastp at Q25 for trimming and MiXCR for clone calling, and kept in-frame beta chains. Entries are consolidated by CDR3 protein sequence, retaining the most common genes and DNA. Recorded for this sample are about 2,000 distinct CDR3 sequences; around a third of them occurred a single time. The ten biggest clones cover about 26% of the sample. The TCR template was genomic DNA extracted from bulk tumor tissue, and around 540 ng of gDNA was amplified for each sample. During surgery, multiple biopsies were taken from each primary tumor and placed as far apart as possible within the tumor mass. Patients in the study cohort, which was described as untreated, were newly diagnosed NSCLC cases going through curative surgery.

Sequenced input: lung tumor tissue. The receptors come from a man between 65 and 79 years old with non-small cell lung cancer.

The chain carries TRBV30 and TRBJ1-2; D call uncertain. V lost 3 bases, J lost 3 bases, and 8 bases lay in between. The germline CDR1 and CDR2 sequences are GTSNPN and SVGIG (reference sequence). This CDR3 has 12 residues. The CDR3 bases are TGTGCCTGGAGCCGGGAAGACTATGGCTACACCTTC. Its protein product is CAWSREDYGYTF.

This clonotype came up once. A much larger clonotype is one base distant, so this may be a read error. J is TRBJ1-5 and V is TRBV2; the match to TRBD1 covers 11 bases. The CDR3 loop spans 14 amino acids. Germline CDR1 reads SNHLY; CDR2 reads FYNNEI. With 4 bases clipped from V and 7 bases from J, the junction kept 3 bases outside the gene matches. The DNA of the CDR3 is TGTGCCAGCAGTGGGACAGGGGGCATCCAGCCCCAGCATTTT. Translating it yields CASSGTGGIQPQHF.

This clonotype is judged medium-sized (0.01 to 0.1%). The chain joins TRBV18 to TRBJ2-7; D perhaps matches TRBD2 (6 bases). Germline V gives CDR1 KGHSH, CDR2 LQKENI. This CDR3 has 13 amino acids. The germline V and J ends were trimmed by 4 bases and 1 base, with 8 bases remaining between them. This chain's CDR3 is CASSLSGSYEQYF. DNA for the CDR3: TGTGCCAGCTCACTCAGCGGGTCCTACGAGCAGTACTTC.

Note on this clonotype: A read error may produce the germline difference seen at one junction end. The chain carries TRBV27 and TRBJ1-2; D gene unclear. This CDR3 contains 13 residues. CDR1 and CDR2 (germline): MNHEY, SMNVEV (reference sequence). The CDR3 is CVSARVGLGGYTF. The CDR3 DNA reads TGTGTCAGCGCCCGTGTGGGATTGGGTGGCTACACCTTC.

The J gene is TRBJ1-1, the V gene TRBV3-1, with TRBD1 as a possible D gene (6 bases). In germline, CDR1 is LGHDT, CDR2 YNNKEL (reference sequence). V was trimmed by 4 bases and J by 7 bases, leaving 16 bases between them. The CDR3 is 14 amino acids. CDR3 coding DNA: TGTGCCAGCAGCCCCCGCCGGGTGGACAGTGAAGCTTTCTTT. It specifies CASSPRRVDSEAFF.

Relative to its sample, this clonotype is medium-sized. The chain employs TRBV6-1 and TRBJ2-3, with 9 bases identical to TRBD1. V lost 7 bases to trimming and J lost 6 bases; unmatched junction nucleotides: 8. The CDR3 totals 14 residues. CDR1 and CDR2 (germline): MNHNS, SASEGT. The CDR3 reads CASTRTGAADTQYF. The DNA for the CDR3 is TGTGCCAGCACCCGGACAGGGGCCGCGGATACGCAGTATTTT.

By frequency in the sample, this clonotype is medium-sized. The chain joins TRBV28 to TRBJ1-5; tentatively, D is TRBD1 (6 bases). Germline V CDR1 and CDR2: MDHEN, SYDVKM. The CDR3 contains 14 residues. V gave up 4 bases and J gave up 6 bases, with 13 bases separating them. CDR3 nucleotides: TGTGCCAGCAGTTCAACAGGGTTGATTCAGCCCCAGCATTTT. Its protein product is CASSSTGLIQPQHF. Filled out from reference TRBV28 and TRBJ1-5, the complete variable domain reads DVKVTQSSRYLVKRTGEKVFLECVQDMDHENMFWYRQDPGLGLRLIYFSYDVKMKEKGDIPEGYSVSREKKERFSLILESASTNQTSMYLCASSSTGLIQPQHFGDGTRLSIL.

This clonotype is medium-sized within its sample. The rearrangement uses TRBV2 and TRBJ1-6, with D possibly matching TRBD1 (5 bases). CDR1 SNHLY and CDR2 FYNNEI come from the germline V gene. The germline V and J ends were trimmed by 4 bases and 2 bases, with 9 bases remaining between them. This CDR3 spans 15 amino acids. The CDR3 is CASSVLGAYNSPLHF. In DNA, the CDR3 is TGTGCCAGCAGTGTCCTAGGGGCCTATAATTCACCCCTCCACTTT.

As to this clonotype: The junction departs from the called germline gene at one end, perhaps through a read error. The chain recombines TRBV19 with TRBJ1-6; TRBD1 is a possible D gene (5 bases). Germline loops: CDR1 LNHDA, CDR2 SQIVND (reference sequence). The CDR3 loop spans 16 amino acids. The CDR3 loop reads CASSLQGAAGNSPPHF. The DNA of the CDR3 is TGTGCCAGTAGTCTCCAGGGTGCGGCGGGCAATTCACCCCCCCACTTT.

A few counts support this clonotype. This chain joins TRBV12-3 or TRBV12-4 and TRBJ2-1, with 10 bases matching TRBD2. This CDR3 has 14 residues. The J segment lost 6 bases and the V segment lost 3 bases, leaving 2 bases of the junction unmatched. In DNA, the CDR3 is TGTGCCAGCAGTTTTAGCGGGAGGCCCAATGAGCAGTTCTTC. Its translation: CASSFSGRPNEQFF.

The rearrangement links TRBV10-3 to TRBJ2-2; 7 bases are a match to TRBD2. The CDR3 extends over 15 amino acids. Per the germline V gene, CDR1 is ENHRY and CDR2 is SYGVKD. The V gene end was trimmed by 0 bases and the J gene end by 2 bases; junction bases not matched to a gene: 0. The CDR3 here is CAISESGLNTGELFF. CDR3 in DNA: TGTGCCATCAGTGAGTCGGGACTAAACACCGGGGAGCTGTTTTTT.

The CDR3 loop is CASSQDPRVWGYTF. For the CDR3, the DNA is TGTGCCAGCAGCCAAGATCCCAGGGTTTGGGGCTACACCTTC. The rearrangement joins TRBV3-1 to TRBJ1-2; D perhaps matches TRBD1 (5 bases). The CDR3 loop spans 14 amino acids. V lost 0 bases and J 8 bases, leaving 13 bases between the germline ends. Germline-derived CDR1 and CDR2 are LGHDT and YNNKEL (reference sequence).

V gene TRBV6-1 combines with J gene TRBJ2-7, with D possibly called TRBD1 or TRBD2 (7 bases each). The CDR3 loop spans 14 amino acids. The V gene's germline CDR1 is MNHNS and CDR2 SASEGT. V was shortened by 6 bases and J by 6 bases, with 18 bases between the two germline ends. CDR3 in DNA: TGTGCCAGCAGCCCTAAGACAGGGAGGGCCGAGCAGTACTTC. Translating it yields CASSPKTGRAEQYF.

The CDR3 sequence: CASSRSMGGTGELFF. The CDR3 coding sequence is TGTGCCAGCAGCCGGTCGATGGGAGGGACCGGGGAGCTGTTTTTT. This sequence joins TRBV4-2 and TRBJ2-2; 7 nucleotides match TRBD2. V dropped 4 bases and J dropped 5; count of bases not matched to a gene: 7. The length of the CDR3 is 15 residues. Looked up from germline, CDR1 is LGHNA and CDR2 is YNFKEQ.